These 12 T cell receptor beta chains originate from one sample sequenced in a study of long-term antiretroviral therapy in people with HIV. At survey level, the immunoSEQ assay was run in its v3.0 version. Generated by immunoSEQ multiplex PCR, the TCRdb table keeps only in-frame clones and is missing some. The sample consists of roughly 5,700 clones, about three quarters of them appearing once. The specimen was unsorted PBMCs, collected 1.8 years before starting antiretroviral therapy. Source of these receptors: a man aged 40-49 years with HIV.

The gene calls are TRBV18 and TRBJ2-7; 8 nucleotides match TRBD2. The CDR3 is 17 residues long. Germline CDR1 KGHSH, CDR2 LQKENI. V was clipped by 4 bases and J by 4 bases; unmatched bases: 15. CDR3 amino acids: CASSQIPVIAGPYEQYF. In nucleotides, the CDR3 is TGTGCCAGCTCACAAATCCCCGTGATAGCGGGGCCATACGAGCAGTACTTC.

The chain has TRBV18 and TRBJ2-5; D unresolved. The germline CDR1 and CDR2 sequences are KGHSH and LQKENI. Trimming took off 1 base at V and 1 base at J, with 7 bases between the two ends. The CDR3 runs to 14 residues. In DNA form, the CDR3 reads TGTGCCAGCTCACCACTGCACAGCCAAGAGACCCAGTACTTC. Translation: CASSPLHSQETQYF.

The CDR3 here is CASSLEAGTNYGYTF. The CDR3 DNA is TGCGCCAGCAGCTTGGAGGCCGGAACTAACTATGGCTACACCTTC. This chain links TRBV5-1 with TRBJ1-2; D gene ambiguous. Looked up from germline, CDR1 is SGHRS and CDR2 is YFSETQ. V was shortened by 0 bases and J by 0 bases, with 9 bases between the two germline ends. The CDR3 has 15 amino acids. The full variable domain, with the rest looked up from reference TRBV5-1 and TRBJ1-2, is KAGVTQTPRYLIKTRGQQVTLSCSPISGHRSVSWYQQTPGQGLQFLFEYFSETQRNKGNFPGRFSGRQFSNSRSEMNVSTLELGDSALYLCASSLEAGTNYGYTFGSGTRLTVV.

CDR3 sequence (DNA): TGCGCCAGCAGCCAAGACAGGGTGAAGACCCAGTACTTC. Its translation is CASSQDRVKTQYF. The chain has TRBV4-1 and TRBJ2-5, with D perhaps matching TRBD1 (5 bases). CDR1 is MGHRA and CDR2 is YSYEKL in the germline V gene. Trimming pared 0 bases from V and 6 bases from J, leaving 8 bases between. The CDR3 contains 13 residues.

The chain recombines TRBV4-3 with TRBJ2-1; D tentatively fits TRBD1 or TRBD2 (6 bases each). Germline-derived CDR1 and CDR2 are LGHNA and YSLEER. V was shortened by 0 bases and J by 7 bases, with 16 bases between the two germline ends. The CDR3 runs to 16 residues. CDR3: CASSQETGALGNEQFF. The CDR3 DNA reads TGCGCCAGCAGCCAAGAGACGGGGGCTTTGGGAAATGAGCAGTTCTTC.

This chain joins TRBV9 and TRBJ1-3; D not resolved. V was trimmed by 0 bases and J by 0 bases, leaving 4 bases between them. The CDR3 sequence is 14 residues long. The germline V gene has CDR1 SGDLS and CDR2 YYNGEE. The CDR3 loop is CASSVGSSGNTIYF. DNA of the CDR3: TGTGCCAGCAGCGTAGGGAGCTCTGGAAACACCATATATTTT.

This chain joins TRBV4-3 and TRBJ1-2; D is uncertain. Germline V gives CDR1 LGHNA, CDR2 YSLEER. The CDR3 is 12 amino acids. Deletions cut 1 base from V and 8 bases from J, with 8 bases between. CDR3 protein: CASSQAFQGYTF. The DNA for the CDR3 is TGCGCCAGCAGCCAAGCATTTCAGGGCTACACCTTC.

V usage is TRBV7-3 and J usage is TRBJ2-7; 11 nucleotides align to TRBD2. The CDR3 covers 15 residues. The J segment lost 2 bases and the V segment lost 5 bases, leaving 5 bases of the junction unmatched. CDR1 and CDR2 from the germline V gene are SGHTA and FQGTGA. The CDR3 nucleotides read TGTGCCAGCAGCCCGCAGACTAGCGGGGCCTACGAGCAGTACTTC. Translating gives CASSPQTSGAYEQYF.

CDR3 nucleotides: TGTGCCAGCGCATTTTTACCCACAGGCGGGGTCGAGCAGTACTTC. The encoded protein is CASAFLPTGGVEQYF. This rearrangement joins TRBV27 to TRBJ2-7, with D possibly matching TRBD2 (6 bases). The CDR3 has 15 amino acids. Trimming shortened V by 8 bases and J by 6 bases, and 23 bases separated the two germline ends. CDR1 is MNHEY and CDR2 is SMNVEV in the germline V gene (reference sequence).

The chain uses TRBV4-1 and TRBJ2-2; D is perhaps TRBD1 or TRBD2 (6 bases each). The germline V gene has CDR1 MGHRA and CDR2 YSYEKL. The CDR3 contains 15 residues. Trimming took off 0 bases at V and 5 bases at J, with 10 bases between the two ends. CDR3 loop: CASSQDGGLTGELFF. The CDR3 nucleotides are TGCGCCAGCAGCCAAGATGGGGGGCTTACCGGGGAGCTGTTTTTT.

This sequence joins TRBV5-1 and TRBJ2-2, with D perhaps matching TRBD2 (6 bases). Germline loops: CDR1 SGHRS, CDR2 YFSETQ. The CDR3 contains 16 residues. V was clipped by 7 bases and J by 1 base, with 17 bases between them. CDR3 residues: CASQPWASENTGELFF. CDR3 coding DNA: TGCGCCAGCCAGCCTTGGGCTAGCGAGAACACCGGGGAGCTGTTTTTT.

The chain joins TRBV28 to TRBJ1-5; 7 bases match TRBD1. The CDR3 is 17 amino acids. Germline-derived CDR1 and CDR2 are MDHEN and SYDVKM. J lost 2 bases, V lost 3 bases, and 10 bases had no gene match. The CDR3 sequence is CASSFIGTVGGNQPQHF. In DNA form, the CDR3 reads TGTGCCAGCAGTTTTATCGGGACAGTTGGAGGCAATCAGCCCCAGCATTTT.